These T cell receptor beta chains were read from a single sample in a study of T cells in Graves' hyperthyroidism and ophthalmopathy. Each CDR3 protein gets one entry after TCRdb re-called the multiplex PCR reads with MiXCR. This table holds some 490,000 distinct CDR3 sequences, approximately 22% found once. Sequenced sample: blood. Receptors originate from a woman in her 70s with Graves' ophthalmopathy. Each CDR3 is given without its conserved first and last residue.

>17|TRBJ2-7|TRBV7-9
ASSSTPGLAGGSTWEQY
>13|TRBJ1-4|TRBV7-2
ASSLVGRGNEKLF
>13|TRBJ2-3|TRBV7-2
ASSLTSRITDTQY
>14|TRBJ1-1|TRBV6-1
ASRSTGARANTEAF
>15|TRBJ1-1|TRBV10-3
AISEDKGQRGRPEAF
>12|TRBJ2-2|TRBV20-1
SASQAGGGGELF
>13|TRBJ2-2|TRBV12-3/TRBV12-4
ASSFGGTVTGELF
>12|TRBJ2-1|TRBV12-3/TRBV12-4
ASKTSGTGYEQF
>13|-|TRBV2
ASSYQVGSYNEQY
>13|TRBJ1-5|TRBV6-1
ASSQRGPSNQPQH
>10|TRBJ1-1|TRBV6-1
ASSISGSEAF
>14|TRBJ2-7|TRBV7-9
ASSLGTSGSSYEQY
>13|TRBJ2-3|TRBV7-9
ASSLDLAGADTQY
>9|TRBJ2-1|TRBV12-3/TRBV12-4
AGSFGGKEF
>13|TRBJ2-1|TRBV5-6
ASSLGSFRYNEQF
>12|TRBJ2-5|TRBV20-1
SARLVLGRKTQY
>16|TRBJ2-7|TRBV6-2/TRBV6-3
ASSYSLVAARTKYEQY
>11|TRBJ2-7|TRBV5-1
ASSLGQRDEQY
>13|TRBJ1-3|TRBV2
AGRLGDHSGNTIY
>13|TRBJ2-7|TRBV4-3
ASSQGTGIGDEQY
>14|TRBJ2-6|TRBV12-3/TRBV12-4
AIVPGQGAGANVLT
>10|TRBJ1-2|TRBV18
ASSQQVYGYT
>13|TRBJ2-7|TRBV12-3/TRBV12-4
ASSSGAGNSYEQY
>10|TRBJ2-1|TRBV6-2/TRBV6-3
ASRDTRNEQF
>10|TRBJ2-7|TRBV29-1
SVAATRHEQY
>13|TRBJ2-1|TRBV20-1
SASPASGQGNEQF
>13|TRBJ1-5|TRBV2
ASSDGRGVNQPQH
>11|TRBJ1-1|TRBV30
AWSGPPVAEAF
>11|TRBJ1-6|TRBV28
ASSETANSPLH
>13|TRBJ1-1|TRBV12-3/TRBV12-4
ASSLGGQGLVEAF
>13|TRBJ2-7|TRBV3-1
ASSQDWTSGYEQY
>15|TRBJ2-7|TRBV29-1
SGSRGTSGGYSYEQY
>11|TRBJ2-7|TRBV10-3
AISYRDSHEQY
>13|TRBJ2-3|TRBV18
ASSPAQWGTDTQY
>13|TRBJ2-3|TRBV19
ASSVRVLATDTQY
>14|TRBJ2-2|TRBV7-8
ASSLVRVWGTGELF
>12|TRBJ2-1|TRBV27
ASRKGTNYNEQF
>13|TRBJ1-2|TRBV28
ASSPRTGSGGGYT
>12|TRBJ2-3|TRBV9
ASSVVSSGDTQY
>14|TRBJ2-7|TRBV3-1
ASSVAGSGNSYEQY
>14|TRBJ2-6|TRBV6-1
ASSWEQVSGANVLT
>14|TRBJ2-1|TRBV7-6
ASSLAGLVIGNEQF
>11|TRBJ2-1|TRBV6-2/TRBV6-3
ASSLNDYNEQF
>16|TRBJ2-1|TRBV20-1
SAPPAILAGAGYNEQF
>10|TRBJ1-1|TRBV3-1
ASSPTGAEAF
>11|TRBJ2-7|TRBV28
ASGRQGSYEQY
>12|TRBJ2-3|TRBV9
ASSSSWLLDTQY
>13|TRBJ2-1|TRBV19
ASTETSSGSYEQF
>13|TRBJ2-1|TRBV29-1
SVELAGEGAREQF
>11|TRBJ2-5|TRBV5-1
ASSLGLAGTQY